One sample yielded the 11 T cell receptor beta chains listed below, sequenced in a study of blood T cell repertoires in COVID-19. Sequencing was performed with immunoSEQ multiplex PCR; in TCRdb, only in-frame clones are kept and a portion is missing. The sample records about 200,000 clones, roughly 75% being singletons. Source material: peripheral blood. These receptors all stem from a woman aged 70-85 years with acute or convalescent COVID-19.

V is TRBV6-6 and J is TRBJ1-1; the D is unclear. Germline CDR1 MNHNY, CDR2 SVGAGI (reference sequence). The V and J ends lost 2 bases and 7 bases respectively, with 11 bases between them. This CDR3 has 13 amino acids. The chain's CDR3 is CASSYTGGFEAFF. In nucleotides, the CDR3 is TGTGCCAGCAGTTACACCGGCGGATTTGAAGCTTTCTTT.

The CDR3 DNA sequence: TGTGCCAGCAGTCCAGGGCGGAGTTCACCCCTCCACTTT. This encodes CASSPGRSSPLHF. The gene calls are TRBV6-2 or TRBV6-3 and TRBJ1-6, with D possibly being TRBD1 (5 bases). Germline CDR1 MNHEY, CDR2 SVGEGT. Trimming took off 5 bases at V and 9 bases at J, with 11 bases between the two ends. The CDR3 has 13 residues.

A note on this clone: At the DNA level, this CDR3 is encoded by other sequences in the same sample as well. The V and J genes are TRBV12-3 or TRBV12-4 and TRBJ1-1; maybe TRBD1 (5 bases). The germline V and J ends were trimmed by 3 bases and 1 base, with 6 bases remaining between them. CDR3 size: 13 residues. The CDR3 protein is CASSFGGNTEAFF. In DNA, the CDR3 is TGTGCCAGCAGTTTCGGGGGGAACACTGAAGCTTTCTTT.

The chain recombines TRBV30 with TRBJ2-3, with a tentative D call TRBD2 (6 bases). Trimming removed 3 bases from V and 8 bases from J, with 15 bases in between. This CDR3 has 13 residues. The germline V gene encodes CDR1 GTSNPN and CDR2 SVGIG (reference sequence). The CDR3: CAWRTGVSSTQYF. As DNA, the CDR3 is TGTGCCTGGAGGACGGGGGTTTCGAGTACGCAGTATTTT.

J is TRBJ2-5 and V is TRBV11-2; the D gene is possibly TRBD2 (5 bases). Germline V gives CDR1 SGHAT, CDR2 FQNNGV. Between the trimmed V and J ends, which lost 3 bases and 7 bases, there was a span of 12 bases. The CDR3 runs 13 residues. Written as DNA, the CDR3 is TGTGCCAGCAGCTTGGACGAGGGTGTGACCCAGTACTTC. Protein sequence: CASSLDEGVTQYF.

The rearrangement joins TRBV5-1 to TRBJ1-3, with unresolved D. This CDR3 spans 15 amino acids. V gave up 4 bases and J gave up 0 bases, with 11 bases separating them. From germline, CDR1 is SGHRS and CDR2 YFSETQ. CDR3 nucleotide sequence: TGCGCCAGCAGCCTGCTTGGAGACTCTGGAAACACCATATATTTT. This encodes CASSLLGDSGNTIYF. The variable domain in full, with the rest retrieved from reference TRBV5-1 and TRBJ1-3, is KAGVTQTPRYLIKTRGQQVTLSCSPISGHRSVSWYQQTPGQGLQFLFEYFSETQRNKGNFPGRFSGRQFSNSRSEMNVSTLELGDSALYLCASSLLGDSGNTIYFGEGSWLTVV.

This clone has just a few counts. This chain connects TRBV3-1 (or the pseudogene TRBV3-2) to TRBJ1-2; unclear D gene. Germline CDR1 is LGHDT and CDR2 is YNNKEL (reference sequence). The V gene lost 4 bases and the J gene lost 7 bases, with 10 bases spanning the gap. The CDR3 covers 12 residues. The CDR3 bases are TGTGCCAGCAGCCCGGCGGGAGGTGGCTACACCTTC. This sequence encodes CASSPAGGGYTF.

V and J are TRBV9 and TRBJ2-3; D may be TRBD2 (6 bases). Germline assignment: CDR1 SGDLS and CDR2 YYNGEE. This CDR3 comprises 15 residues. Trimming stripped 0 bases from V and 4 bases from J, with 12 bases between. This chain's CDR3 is CASSVGGVFSDTQYF. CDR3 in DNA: TGTGCCAGCAGCGTAGGGGGGGTCTTCTCAGATACGCAGTATTTT.

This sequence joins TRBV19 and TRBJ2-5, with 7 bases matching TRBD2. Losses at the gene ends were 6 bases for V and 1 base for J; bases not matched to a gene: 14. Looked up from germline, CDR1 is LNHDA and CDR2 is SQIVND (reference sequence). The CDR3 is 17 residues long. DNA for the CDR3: TGTGCCAGTAGCAACCCCCCGGGGCGGGGGACCCAAGAGACCCAGTACTTC. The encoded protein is CASSNPPGRGTQETQYF.

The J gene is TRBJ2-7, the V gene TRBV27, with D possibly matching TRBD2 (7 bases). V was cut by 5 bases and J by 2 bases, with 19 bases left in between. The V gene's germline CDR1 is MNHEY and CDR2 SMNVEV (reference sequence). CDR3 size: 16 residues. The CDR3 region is CASSTYGGGPTYEQYF. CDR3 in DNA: TGTGCCAGCAGTACTTATGGGGGGGGCCCGACCTACGAGCAGTACTTC.

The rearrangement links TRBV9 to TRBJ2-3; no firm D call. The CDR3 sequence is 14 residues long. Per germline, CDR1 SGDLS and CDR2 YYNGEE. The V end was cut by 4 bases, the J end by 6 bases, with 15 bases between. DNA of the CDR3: TGTGCCAGCAGCCAGGTTGGCTTGGGTGATACGCAGTATTTT. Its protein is CASSQVGLGDTQYF.